A selection of T cell receptor beta chains follows, all from one sample in a study of stem cell transplantation in POMP-related autoinflammatory disease. Data came from immunoSEQ multiplex PCR; TCRdb stores just in-frame clones and leaves some out. Of about 1,400 clones listed, around three quarters are singletons. What was sequenced was CD8+ T cells from PBMCs. Receptors were obtained from a human donor in good health. Both conserved end residues are part of each CDR3. D genes are given only for firm matches. Clone size appears in some rows only: once, few, many, or a class for an expanded clone.

TRBJ1-5,TRBD1,TRBV4-1,-,TGCGCCAGCAGCCCCTCGACAGGGGGCCATCAGCCCCAGCATTTT,CASSPSTGGHQPQHF
TRBJ2-7,-,TRBV13,-,TGTGCCAGCAGCTTAATAGGTTCCTACGAGCAGTACTTC,CASSLIGSYEQYF
TRBJ1-2,-,TRBV5-1,-,TGCGCCAGCAGCTTCAGCCCTCCGTATGGCTACACCTTC,CASSFSPPYGYTF
TRBJ2-7,-,TRBV2,-,TGTGCCAGCAGTGAATATGGGGGGCCTTTGTACGAGCAGTACTTC,CASSEYGGPLYEQYF
TRBJ2-7,-,TRBV19,-,TGTGCCAGTAGTATATCGGGCTCCTCCTACGAGCAGTACTTC,CASSISGSSYEQYF
TRBJ2-3,-,TRBV11-2,once,TGTGCCAGCAGCTTAGGTGGCGCCCCCGCGACCGTGACAGATACGCAGTATTTT,CASSLGGAPATVTDTQYF
TRBJ2-7,-,TRBV5-3,-,TGTGCCAGCAGCCCCAACCGCCCGATCTCCGAGCAGTACTTC,CASSPNRPISEQYF
TRBJ2-5,TRBD2,TRBV4-2,few,TGTGCCAGCAGCCCTAAACTAGCGGGGGACCAAGAGACCCAGTACTTC,CASSPKLAGDQETQYF
TRBJ2-7,TRBD2,TRBV11-2,-,TGTGCCAGCAGCCCGGGGACTAGCAACTACGAGCAGTACTTC,CASSPGTSNYEQYF
TRBJ2-2,-,TRBV4-1,-,TGCGCCAGCAGCCAAGAAGGCAGGGAGGCCACCGGGGAGCTGTTTTTT,CASSQEGREATGELFF
TRBJ2-5,-,TRBV7-6,-,TGTGCCAGCAGGGAGGAGGGGGGAGAGACCCAGTACTTC,CASREEGGETQYF
TRBJ1-2,-,TRBV5-1,-,TGCGCCAGCAGCTTGACCACAGGGAACTATGGCTACACCTTC,CASSLTTGNYGYTF
TRBJ2-3,-,TRBV27,once,TGTGCCAGCAGTACGATCGACTCGAGGGATACGCAGTATTTT,CASSTIDSRDTQYF
TRBJ1-1,TRBD1,TRBV7-9,-,TGTGCCAGCAGCACAGGACAGGGGGAGGTCACTGAAGCTTTCTTT,CASSTGQGEVTEAFF
TRBJ2-1,-,TRBV5-4,large,TGTGCCAGCAGCTTGGTAGGTCCCGCCGGGAATGAGCAGTTCTTC,CASSLVGPAGNEQFF
TRBJ2-3,TRBD2,TRBV5-1,-,TGCGCCAGCAGACACGGACTAGGCCCCCCCCACACAGATACGCAGTATTTT,CASRHGLGPPHTDTQYF
TRBJ2-2,TRBD1,TRBV2,-,TGTGCCAGCAGTGAAACAGGGGGCAACGGGGAGCTGTTTTTT,CASSETGGNGELFF
TRBJ1-2,-,TRBV19,large,TGTGCCAGTAGTATTGGCAGGGGAACGAGTAACTATGGCTACACCTTC,CASSIGRGTSNYGYTF
TRBJ2-4,TRBD2,TRBV6-1,-,TGTGCCAGCAGTGAATGGCTAGCGGGGGTCGCCAAAAACATTCAGTACTTC,CASSEWLAGVAKNIQYF
TRBJ2-7,-,TRBV6-8,-,TGTGCCAGCAGTTACGGAGCGTCCCACTACGAGCAGTACTTC,CASSYGASHYEQYF
TRBJ2-1,-,TRBV7-3,-,TGTGCCAGCAGCTTCGACGGGACCCAAAATGAGCAGTTCTTC,CASSFDGTQNEQFF
TRBJ2-1,TRBD2,TRBV7-3,-,TGTGCCAGCAGCTTTAGCGGGAGCTCCTACAATGAGCAGTTCTTC,CASSFSGSSYNEQFF
TRBJ1-2,-,TRBV19,few,TGTGCCAGTAGTATACTTAGTGCGATCAACTATGGCTACACCTTC,CASSILSAINYGYTF
TRBJ2-2,TRBD2,TRBV7-6,-,TGTGCCAGCAGCTTAGAGAGTAGCGGGGGAAACACCGGGGAGCTGTTTTTT,CASSLESSGGNTGELFF
TRBJ2-7,-,TRBV7-9,-,TGCGCCAGCAGCCAAGACGGGGTAAGGGGCGAGCAGTACTTC,CASSQDGVRGEQYF
TRBJ1-1,-,TRBV30,few,TGTGCCTGGACCGGGTTGAACACTGAAGCTTTCTTT,CAWTGLNTEAFF
TRBJ2-1,-,TRBV29-1,few,TGCAGCGTTTTTCCCAGGGGGGTCTACAATGAGCAGTTCTTC,CSVFPRGVYNEQFF
TRBJ1-2,-,TRBV6-5,-,TGTGCCAGCAGTTCCAAAGGACAGCTTTATGGCTACACCTTC,CASSSKGQLYGYTF
TRBJ2-6,-,TRBV9,-,TGTGCCAGCAGCGTAGCTAGGGCAGCCGGGGCCAACGTCCTGACTTTC,CASSVARAAGANVLTF
TRBJ2-5,-,TRBV29-1,-,TGCAGCGTTGAGAGGGGTCTGCAAGAGACCCAGTACTTC,CSVERGLQETQYF
TRBJ2-7,TRBD2,TRBV11-1,-,TGTGCCAGCAGCCCGGGGACTAGCAACTACGAGCAGTACTTC,CASSPGTSNYEQYF
TRBJ2-7,-,TRBV6-5,-,TGTGCCAGCAGTCCCACTTTCGGACAGAGCTACGAGCAGTACTTC,CASSPTFGQSYEQYF
TRBJ2-3,-,TRBV11-2,few,TGTGCCAGCAGCTATCACCTTGGAGATACGCAGTATTTT,CASSYHLGDTQYF
TRBJ1-1,-,TRBV27,-,TGTGCCAGCAGACGCCTACCAACCATTGACGGGAACACTGAAGCTTTCTTT,CASRRLPTIDGNTEAFF
TRBJ1-2,-,TRBV5-1,-,TGCGCCAGCAGCTTGGGGGGAACGAACTATGGCTACACCTTC,CASSLGGTNYGYTF
TRBJ2-2,-,TRBV6-5,-,TGTGCCAGCAGTAGCGCGTACACCGGGGAGCTGTTTTTT,CASSSAYTGELFF
TRBJ1-4,TRBD1,TRBV25-1,-,TGTGCCAGCAGGAGCCCGACAGGGTCGGATGAAAAACTGTTTTTT,CASRSPTGSDEKLFF
TRBJ2-7,TRBD1,TRBV6-1,-,TGTGCCAGCAGTGCACACCGACAGGGGTTGTCGTACGAGCAGTACTTC,CASSAHRQGLSYEQYF
TRBJ1-1,TRBD1,TRBV19,-,TGTGCCAGTACCTTGGGACAGGGTAGTTTCACTGAAGCTTTCTTT,CASTLGQGSFTEAFF
TRBJ2-7,TRBD1,TRBV28,-,TGTGCCAGCAGCCCTGGGACAGAGGGCGCCGAGCAGTACTTC,CASSPGTEGAEQYF
TRBJ2-1,TRBD2,TRBV4-3,-,TGCGCCAGCAGCCAGATCGGCGGGGGGGTGCCTGAGCAGTTCTTC,CASSQIGGGVPEQFF
TRBJ2-5,-,TRBV5-6,-,TGTGCCAGCAGCCGCTCCAGGGGCTACCCCCAAGAGACCCAGTACTTC,CASSRSRGYPQETQYF
TRBJ1-2,-,TRBV13,-,TGTGCCACCCGAGGCGGCAACTATGGCTACACCTTC,CATRGGNYGYTF
TRBJ2-2,TRBD1,TRBV4-1,-,TGCGCCAGCAGCCAACCCAGGGGGCTCGGGACCGGGGAGCTGTTTTTT,CASSQPRGLGTGELFF
TRBJ2-5,-,TRBV7-3,-,TGTGCCAGCAGCTCAACAGGGACATGGGGAGAGACCCAGTACTTC,CASSSTGTWGETQYF
TRBJ1-2,TRBD1,TRBV18,-,TGTGCCAGCTCACCAGCACAGGGGAACTATGGCTACACCTTC,CASSPAQGNYGYTF
TRBJ1-5,-,TRBV12-5,-,TGTGCTAGTGCCGGTGGGCTACGGTATAGCAATCAGCCCCAGCATTTT,CASAGGLRYSNQPQHF
TRBJ1-1,-,TRBV2,-,TGTGCCAGCAGGGCAGGCCCGCTGGCCACTGAAGCTTTCTTT,CASRAGPLATEAFF
TRBJ1-1,-,TRBV4-1,few,TGCGCCAGCAGCCTGCTGGGGAACACTGAAGCTTTCTTT,CASSLLGNTEAFF
TRBJ2-2,-,TRBV15,once,TGTGCCACCAGCAGTTCGGGGACCGGGGAGCTGTTTTTT,CATSSSGTGELFF
TRBJ2-6,-,TRBV19,-,TGTGCCAGTAGTATAGTTAGGCTCGGGGCCAACGTCCTGACTTTC,CASSIVRLGANVLTF
TRBJ1-6,-,TRBV19,few,TGTGCCAGTAGTATCAGTTCGGGGGTGGACAGCCGGTCGCCCCTCCACTTT,CASSISSGVDSRSPLHF
TRBJ2-1,-,TRBV19,-,TGTGCCAGTAGGAGAGGGGATGAGCAGTTCTTC,CASRRGDEQFF
TRBJ1-2,-,TRBV19,-,TGTGCCAGTAGTGCAGACAGCATAAACTATGGCTACACCTTC,CASSADSINYGYTF
TRBJ1-6,-,TRBV4-2,few,TGTGCCAGCAGCCCTTTCTCGAGCTCCTATAATTCACCCCTCCACTTT,CASSPFSSSYNSPLHF
TRBJ2-7,-,TRBV7-8,-,TGTGCCAGCAGCCCGGACAGAAACTACGAGCAGTACTTC,CASSPDRNYEQYF
TRBJ1-4,TRBD1,TRBV29-1,-,TGCAGCGCCGTATTACAGGGGGGAAATGAAAAACTGTTTTTT,CSAVLQGGNEKLFF
TRBJ1-6,-,TRBV5-4,-,TGTGCCAGCAGCTTGGGAGGATTCAATTCACCCCTCCACTTT,CASSLGGFNSPLHF
TRBJ1-2,TRBD1,TRBV5-6,once,TGTGCCAGCAGCATGACAGGGGGGAACTATGGCTACACCTTC,CASSMTGGNYGYTF